The 31 T cell receptor beta chains in this list originate from one sample, sequenced in a study of T cell responses to AZD1222 COVID-19 vaccine. The protocol was immunoSEQ multiplex PCR, while the TCRdb copy is restricted to in-frame clones and leaves out a portion. This table holds around 150,000 clones, approximately 90% found once. Here the sequenced sample was peripheral blood, taken 28 days after the second AZD1222 dose. The receptor set was obtained from an adult who received the AZD1222 COVID-19 vaccine.

The V gene is TRBV19, the J gene TRBJ2-6; D possibly corresponds to TRBD2 (5 bases). CDR3 size: 17 residues. Trimming stripped 7 bases from V and 4 bases from J, with 20 bases between. Germline V gene sequence: CDR1 LNHDA, CDR2 SQIVND (reference sequence). CDR3 amino acids: CASTGGRNSLGANVLTF. The CDR3 DNA reads TGTGCCAGTACCGGAGGCAGGAATTCTCTGGGGGCCAACGTCCTGACTTTC.

The rearrangement joins TRBV9 to TRBJ1-1; D is undetermined. Trimming cost V 1 base and J 1 base, with 8 bases left between them. This CDR3 spans 14 amino acids. Germline V gene lookup returns CDR1 SGDLS and CDR2 YYNGEE. CDR3 DNA: TGTGCCAGCAGCGTACAGGATACGAACACTGAAGCTTTCTTT. Translation: CASSVQDTNTEAFF.

In DNA form, the CDR3 reads TGTGCCAGCAGGGGACAGGGGGTACCTGAAGCTTTCTTT. This sequence encodes CASRGQGVPEAFF. The V call is TRBV5-4, the J call TRBJ1-1, with 11 bases that match TRBD1. Germline CDR1 is SGHNT and CDR2 is YYREEE (reference sequence). The CDR3 has 13 residues. J gave up 6 bases and V 5 bases, and 3 bases lay outside the gene matches.

This chain connects TRBV7-8 to TRBJ1-6; D remains unclear. Germline V gene sequence: CDR1 SGHVS, CDR2 FQNEAQ. V was clipped by 0 bases and J by 6 bases, with 9 bases between them. The CDR3 loop spans 15 amino acids. CDR3 loop: CASSLARPVNSPLHF. In nucleotides, the CDR3 is TGTGCCAGCAGCTTAGCACGGCCGGTTAATTCACCCCTCCACTTT. Together with reference TRBV7-8 and TRBJ1-6, the CDR3 gives the full variable domain: GAGVSQSPRYKVAKRGQDVALRCDPISGHVSLFWYQQALGQGPEFLTYFQNEAQLDKSGLPSDRFFAERPEGSVSTLKIQRTQQEDSAVYLCASSLARPVNSPLHFGNGTRLTVT.

The chain recombines TRBV14 with TRBJ2-2, with 7 positions matching TRBD2. Germline CDR1 is SGHDN and CDR2 is FVKESK. CDR3 length equals 16 residues. The trim removed 1 base at V and 7 bases at J, leaving 9 bases unmatched. The CDR3 DNA reads as TGTGCCAGCAGCCAAGGCATGCCGGGGGGAATCGGGGAGCTGTTTTTT. It yields the protein CASSQGMPGGIGELFF.

The gene calls are TRBV27 and TRBJ2-7, with D possibly being TRBD1 (6 bases). The CDR3 covers 15 residues. Germline CDR1 and CDR2: MNHEY and SMNVEV (reference sequence). The germline V and J ends were trimmed by 6 bases and 0 bases, with 15 bases remaining between them. CDR3: CASSWGHPSSYEQYF. The CDR3, as DNA: TGTGCCAGCAGCTGGGGACACCCGAGCTCCTACGAGCAGTACTTC.

CDR3 amino acids: CASSINSLNTEAFF. DNA for the CDR3: TGTGCCAGTAGTATCAACAGTTTGAACACTGAAGCTTTCTTT. The genes are TRBV19 and TRBJ1-1; D gene unclear. Germline-derived CDR1 and CDR2 are LNHDA and SQIVND (reference sequence). This CDR3 has 14 amino acids. Deletions cut 3 bases from V and 0 bases from J, with 8 bases between.

This clone was observed once. The chain uses TRBV6-5 and TRBJ2-7, with 11 bases identical to TRBD2. Unmatched junction bases numbered 5, after V lost 5 bases and J lost 2 bases. This CDR3 spans 15 amino acids. Per the germline V gene, CDR1 is MNHEY and CDR2 is SVGAGI. The CDR3 DNA follows: TGTGCCAGCAGTCCTTATAGCGGGGGGGCCTACGAGCAGTACTTC. Protein product: CASSPYSGGAYEQYF.

The CDR3 sequence is CASSRAGPPNEQFF. CDR3 nucleotides: TGCGCCAGCAGCCGAGCGGGGCCACCCAATGAGCAGTTCTTC. The genes are TRBV5-1 and TRBJ2-1; TRBD2 aligns across 7 bases. Germline CDR1 reads SGHRS; CDR2 reads YFSETQ. CDR3 length: 14 residues. The trim removed 4 bases at V and 6 bases at J, leaving 7 bases unmatched. Based on the CDR3 plus reference TRBV5-1 and TRBJ2-1, the full variable domain is KAGVTQTPRYLIKTRGQQVTLSCSPISGHRSVSWYQQTPGQGLQFLFEYFSETQRNKGNFPGRFSGRQFSNSRSEMNVSTLELGDSALYLCASSRAGPPNEQFFGPGTRLTVL.

This chain joins TRBV7-9 and TRBJ1-6, with D perhaps matching TRBD1 (6 bases). This CDR3 comprises 12 residues. V was trimmed by 5 bases and J by 7 bases, leaving 6 bases between them. Germline V gene lookup returns CDR1 SEHNR and CDR2 FQNEAQ (reference sequence). This CDR3 reads CASSQGNSPLHF. CDR3 DNA: TGTGCCAGCAGCCAGGGGAATTCACCCCTCCACTTT.

CDR3 nucleotide sequence: TGTGCCAGCAGCTTAGCTCCAGGGAATGAGCAGTTCTTC. It is translated as CASSLAPGNEQFF. The chain employs TRBV7-2 and TRBJ2-1; D possibly corresponds to TRBD1 (5 bases). Germline loops: CDR1 SGHTA, CDR2 FQGNSA. The CDR3 has 13 amino acids. V lost 0 bases to trimming and J lost 7 bases, with 7 bases between them.

The chain is built from TRBV5-8 and TRBJ1-5; D is ambiguous. CDR1 is SGHTS, CDR2 YDEGEE, per germline. This CDR3 is built from 15 residues. Trimming cost V 1 base and J 0 bases, with 8 bases left between them. DNA of the CDR3: TGTGCCAGCAGCTTGAGCGGTCATAGCAATCAGCCCCAGCATTTT. Its protein is CASSLSGHSNQPQHF.

The chain carries TRBV11-2 and TRBJ1-2, with D uncertain. The germline V gene has CDR1 SGHAT and CDR2 FQNNGV. Trimming shortened V by 5 bases and J by 11 bases, and 15 bases separated the two germline ends. CDR3 length equals 12 residues. The CDR3 DNA is TGTGCCAGCAGCCACGGGCAGAGTGATTACACCTTC. It translates to CASSHGQSDYTF.

The rearrangement uses TRBV15 and TRBJ2-2; perhaps TRBD2 as D (6 bases). Trimming took off 2 bases at V and 1 base at J, with 14 bases between the two ends. This CDR3 contains 17 residues. Germline V lookup: CDR1 LNHNV, CDR2 YYDKDF (reference sequence). DNA for the CDR3: TGTGCCACCAGCAGAATCCGGGACTCGCGGAACACCGGGGAGCTGTTTTTT. Amino acid sequence: CATSRIRDSRNTGELFF.

The V gene is TRBV5-5, the J gene TRBJ1-1, with D maybe TRBD1 (6 bases). Trimming left V 0 bases short and J 1 base short, with 7 bases between. Germline loops: CDR1 SGHKS, CDR2 YYEKEE (reference sequence). The CDR3 spans 14 residues. CDR3 sequence: CASSLADRNTEAFF. The CDR3 DNA is TGTGCCAGCAGCTTGGCGGACAGGAACACTGAAGCTTTCTTT.

CDR3 sequence: CATSSGGYQETQYF. CDR3 coding DNA: TGTGCCACTTCTAGCGGGGGTTACCAAGAGACCCAGTACTTC. The chain is built from TRBV19 and TRBJ2-5, with 10 bases lining up with TRBD2. The germline V gene encodes CDR1 LNHDA and CDR2 SQIVND (reference sequence). CDR3 length: 14 residues. The junction had 5 bases not matched to a gene; V was cut back by 10 bases and J by 0 bases. The full variable domain, its missing parts supplied by reference TRBV19 and TRBJ2-5, is DGGITQSPKYLFRKEGQNVTLSCEQNLNHDAMYWYRQDPGQGLRLIYYSQIVNDFQKGDIAEGYSVSREKKESFPLTVTSAQKNPTAFYLCATSSGGYQETQYFGPGTRLLVL.

This sequence joins TRBV11-2 and TRBJ1-5; D perhaps matches TRBD1 (6 bases). V lost 0 bases, J lost 5 bases, and 11 bases lay in between. Germline V gives CDR1 SGHAT, CDR2 FQNNGV. This CDR3 comprises 15 residues. The CDR3 DNA is TGTGCCAGCAGCTTAGATCGCGGGGGCCATCAGCCCCAGCATTTT. Amino acids: CASSLDRGGHQPQHF.

The chain uses TRBV6-6 and TRBJ2-3, with unresolved D. Trimming pared 4 bases from V and 0 bases from J, leaving 8 bases between. Germline assignment: CDR1 MNHNY and CDR2 SVGAGI (reference sequence). The CDR3 consists of 14 residues. CDR3 loop: CASSSASSTDTQYF. CDR3 DNA: TGTGCCAGCAGTTCCGCCTCTAGCACAGATACGCAGTATTTT.

This chain joins TRBV7-3 and TRBJ1-2; D not resolved. This CDR3 is built from 14 residues. Germline CDR1 SGHTA, CDR2 FQGTGA. Trimming took 2 bases from V and 2 from J, leaving 9 bases between them. The CDR3 DNA sequence: TGTGCCAGCAGCTTATTTCCAACCAACTATGGCTACACCTTC. It encodes CASSLFPTNYGYTF.

This clone has a handful of counts. This chain connects TRBV11-2 to TRBJ2-7; D perhaps matches TRBD2 (6 bases). V lost 0 bases to trimming and J lost 6 bases, with 9 bases between them. Germline V gene lookup returns CDR1 SGHAT and CDR2 FQNNGV. The CDR3 runs 13 residues. CDR3 in DNA: TGTGCCAGCAGCTTAGATCTCGGGGGCGAGCAGTACTTC. This sequence encodes CASSLDLGGEQYF.

The rearrangement uses TRBV9 and TRBJ2-3, with D possibly being TRBD2 (6 bases). V lost 3 bases and J lost 6, with 14 bases in between. The CDR3 covers 14 residues. The V gene's germline CDR1 is SGDLS and CDR2 YYNGEE. CDR3 region: CASSAWRGKDTQYF. CDR3 coding DNA: TGTGCCAGCAGCGCTTGGAGGGGAAAGGATACGCAGTATTTT.

The gene calls are TRBV2 and TRBJ1-6; a possible D gene is TRBD1 (6 bases). This CDR3 has 11 amino acids. Trimming cost V 10 bases and J 9 bases, with 10 bases left between them. The germline gives CDR1 SNHLY, CDR2 FYNNEI. In DNA form, the CDR3 reads TGTGCCACCAGGGGTTCTTCACCCCTCCACTTT. It is translated as CATRGSSPLHF.

The V and J genes are TRBV15 and TRBJ1-2; D is ambiguous. The CDR3 has 13 amino acids. Trimming shortened V by 2 bases and J by 4 bases, and 8 bases separated the two germline ends. Germline CDR1 LNHNV, CDR2 YYDKDF (reference sequence). DNA for the CDR3: TGTGCCACCAGCAGACCAACGGGCTATGGCTACACCTTC. Protein sequence: CATSRPTGYGYTF. The full variable domain, in which reference TRBV15 and TRBJ1-2 provide the parts outside the CDR3, is DAMVIQNPRYQVTQFGKPVTLSCSQTLNHNVMYWYQQKSSQAPKLLFHYYDKDFNNEADTPDNFQSRRPNTSFCFLDIRSPGLGDTAMYLCATSRPTGYGYTFGSGTRLTVV.

The chain carries TRBV10-2 and TRBJ1-2; no clear D gene. This CDR3 spans 13 amino acids. The germline CDR1 and CDR2 sequences are WSHSY and SAAADI. Trimming removed 6 bases from V and 4 bases from J, with 12 bases in between. The CDR3 DNA sequence: TGCGCCAGCAGCAACAGCCTGTTCTATGGCTACACCTTC. Amino acids: CASSNSLFYGYTF.

J is TRBJ1-6 and V is TRBV28, with D possibly being TRBD1 (6 bases). There are 16 residues in the CDR3. Germline V gives CDR1 MDHEN, CDR2 SYDVKM. Trimming pared 4 bases from V and 10 bases from J, leaving 20 bases between. CDR3 sequence reads: CASSSRGRGSGSPLHF. CDR3 nucleotides: TGTGCCAGCAGTTCCCGAGGCAGGGGTTCGGGCTCACCCCTCCACTTT. The full variable domain, completed using reference TRBV28 and TRBJ1-6, is DVKVTQSSRYLVKRTGEKVFLECVQDMDHENMFWYRQDPGLGLRLIYFSYDVKMKEKGDIPEGYSVSREKKERFSLILESASTNQTSMYLCASSSRGRGSGSPLHFGNGTRLTVT.

The chain is built from TRBV7-9 and TRBJ2-5; the D is unclear. V was clipped by 1 base and J by 2 bases, with 8 bases between them. Germline-derived CDR1 and CDR2 are SEHNR and FQNEAQ (reference sequence). This CDR3 contains 14 residues. DNA for the CDR3: TGTGCCAGCAGCTTAGGGGGTACGCAAGAGACCCAGTACTTC. It is translated as CASSLGGTQETQYF. The full variable domain, rest sourced from reference TRBV7-9 and TRBJ2-5, is DTGVSQNPRHKITKRGQNVTFRCDPISEHNRLYWYRQTLGQGPEFLTYFQNEAQLEKSRLLSDRFSAERPKGSFSTLEIQRTEQGDSAMYLCASSLGGTQETQYFGPGTRLLVL.

The rearrangement links TRBV13 to TRBJ2-1, with TRBD2 matching 12 bases. Germline values: CDR1 PRHDT, CDR2 FYEKMQ (reference sequence). Trimming took 4 bases from V and 7 from J; bases not matched to a gene: 8. This CDR3 spans 16 amino acids. CDR3 region: CASSYGLAGSRNEQFF. CDR3 sequence (DNA): TGTGCCAGCAGCTACGGACTAGCGGGGTCTAGGAATGAGCAGTTCTTC.

This rearrangement joins TRBV4-1 to TRBJ2-3, with TRBD1 matching over 7 bases. J gave up 2 bases and V 0 bases, and 2 bases lay outside the gene matches. This CDR3 is 15 amino acids long. CDR1 MGHRA and CDR2 YSYEKL come from the germline V gene. This chain's CDR3 is CASSQDDRATDTQYF. CDR3 sequence (DNA): TGCGCCAGCAGCCAAGATGACAGGGCCACAGATACGCAGTATTTT.

This clone came up once. The chain employs TRBV27 and TRBJ1-2; 9 positions agree with TRBD1. This CDR3 is built from 15 residues. With V trimmed by 3 bases and J by 2 bases, 4 bases remained unmatched. CDR1 MNHEY and CDR2 SMNVEV come from the germline V gene (reference sequence). CDR3 DNA: TGTGCCAGCAGTTTCCTCGGGACAGGGAACTATGGCTACACCTTC. This gives the protein CASSFLGTGNYGYTF.

The J gene is TRBJ2-5, the V gene TRBV9; D uncertain. The CDR3 spans 15 residues. Germline-derived CDR1 and CDR2 are SGDLS and YYNGEE. The V end lost 4 bases, the J end lost 0 bases, and 13 bases lay between the germline ends. The chain's CDR3 is CASSPGGLYQETQYF. CDR3 nucleotide sequence: TGTGCCAGCAGCCCTGGTGGGCTGTACCAAGAGACCCAGTACTTC. Supplemented by reference TRBV9 and TRBJ2-5, the full variable domain reads DSGVTQTPKHLITATGQRVTLRCSPRSGDLSVYWYQQSLDQGLQFLIQYYNGEERAKGNILERFSAQQFPDLHSELNLSSLELGDSALYFCASSPGGLYQETQYFGPGTRLLVL.

V is TRBV4-1 and J is TRBJ1-3; 8 bases map to TRBD1. J was trimmed by 3 bases and V by 3 bases; bases with no gene match: 7. Per the germline V gene, CDR1 is MGHRA and CDR2 is YSYEKL. The CDR3 is 16 amino acids. The CDR3 is CASSHYRDRNGNTIYF. In nucleotides, the CDR3 is TGCGCCAGCAGCCACTACCGGGACAGGAATGGAAACACCATATATTTT.